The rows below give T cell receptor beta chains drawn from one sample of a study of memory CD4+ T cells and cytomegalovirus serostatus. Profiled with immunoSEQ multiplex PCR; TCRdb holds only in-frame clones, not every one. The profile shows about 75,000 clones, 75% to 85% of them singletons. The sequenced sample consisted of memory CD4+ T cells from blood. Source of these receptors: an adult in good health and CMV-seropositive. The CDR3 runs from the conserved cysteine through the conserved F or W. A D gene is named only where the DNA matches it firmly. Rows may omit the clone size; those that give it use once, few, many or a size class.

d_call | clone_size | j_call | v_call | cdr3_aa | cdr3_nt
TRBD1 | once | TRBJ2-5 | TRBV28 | CASSLDRGGPAETQYF | TGTGCCAGCAGTTTGGACAGGGGGGGACCCGCGGAGACCCAGTACTTC
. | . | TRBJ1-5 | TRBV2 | CASSQTGGNQPQHF | TGTGCCAGCAGTCAGACAGGAGGGAATCAGCCCCAGCATTTT
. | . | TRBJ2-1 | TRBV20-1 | CSASEGGQFF | TGCAGTGCTAGTGAGGGGGGGCAGTTCTTC
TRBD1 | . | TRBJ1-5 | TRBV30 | CRTGKYQPQHF | TGTCGGACAGGGAAATATCAGCCCCAGCATTTT
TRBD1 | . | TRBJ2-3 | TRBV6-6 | CASSYSTGHNTDTQYF | TGTGCCAGCAGTTACTCGACAGGGCATAACACAGATACGCAGTATTTT
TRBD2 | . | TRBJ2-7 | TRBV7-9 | CASTPGGRGKQYF | TGTGCCAGCACCCCGGGGGGGCGAGGCAAGCAGTACTTC
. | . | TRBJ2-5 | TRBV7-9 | CASSLGERETQYF | TGTGCCAGCAGCTTAGGTGAACGAGAGACCCAGTACTTC
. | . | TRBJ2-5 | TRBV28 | CASSLRETQYF | TGTGCCAGCAGTCTTAGAGAGACCCAGTACTTC
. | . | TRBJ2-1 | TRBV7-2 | CASSLSGQPGGEQFF | TGTGCCAGCAGCTTATCGGGACAGCCCGGGGGTGAGCAGTTCTTC
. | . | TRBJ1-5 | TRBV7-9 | CASSLHGGNQPQHF | TGTGCCAGCAGCCTCCATGGGGGCAATCAGCCCCAGCATTTT
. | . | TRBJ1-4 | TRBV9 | CASSRSASAATNEKLFF | TGTGCCAGCAGCCGTAGTGCGTCTGCCGCAACTAATGAAAAACTGTTTTTT
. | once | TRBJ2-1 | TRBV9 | CASSALDYSYNEQFF | TGTGCCAGCAGCGCCCTAGACTACTCCTACAATGAGCAGTTCTTC
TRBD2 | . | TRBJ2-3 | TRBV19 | CASSPQPPGLAGGSTDTQYF | TGTGCCAGTAGTCCACAACCACCGGGACTAGCGGGAGGGAGCACAGATACGCAGTATTTT
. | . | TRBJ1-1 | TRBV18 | CASSPRPGEAFF | TGTGCCAGCTCACCGAGGCCGGGTGAAGCTTTCTTT
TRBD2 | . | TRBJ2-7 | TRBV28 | CASTRPGRGGYEQYF | TGTGCCAGCACCCGCCCGGGGCGGGGGGGCTACGAGCAGTACTTC
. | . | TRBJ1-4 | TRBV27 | CASRPTVNEKLFF | TGTGCCAGCAGACCGACGGTGAATGAAAAACTGTTTTTT
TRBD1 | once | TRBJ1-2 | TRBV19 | CASSPRTGNGYTF | TGTGCCAGTAGTCCCCGGACAGGGAATGGCTACACCTTC
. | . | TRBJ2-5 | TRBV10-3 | CAISGSGREETQYF | TGTGCCATCAGTGGGTCGGGGCGGGAAGAGACCCAGTACTTC
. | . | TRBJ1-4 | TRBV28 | CASSTLATNEKLFF | TGTGCCAGCAGTACCCTCGCAACTAATGAAAAACTGTTTTTT
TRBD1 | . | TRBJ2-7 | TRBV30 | CAWSKGAPGEQYF | TGTGCCTGGAGTAAGGGGGCGCCGGGCGAGCAGTACTTC
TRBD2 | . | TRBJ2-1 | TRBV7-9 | CASSLNPPSGGNEQFF | TGTGCCAGCAGCTTAAACCCCCCTAGCGGGGGAAATGAGCAGTTCTTC
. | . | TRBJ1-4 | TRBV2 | CASSEGLGNEKLFF | TGTGCCAGCAGTGAAGGGCTAGGGAATGAAAAACTGTTTTTT
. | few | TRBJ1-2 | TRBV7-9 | CASSFRGRYGYTF | TGTGCCAGCAGCTTTCGGGGACGCTATGGCTACACCTTC
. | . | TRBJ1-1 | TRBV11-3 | CASSLVGTPNTEAFF | TGTGCCAGCAGCTTAGTCGGGACACCGAACACTGAAGCTTTCTTT
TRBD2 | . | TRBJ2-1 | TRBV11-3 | CASSYSGDLYNEQFF | TGTGCCAGCAGCTATAGCGGGGACCTTTACAATGAGCAGTTCTTC
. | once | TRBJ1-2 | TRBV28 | CASSLPTVYGYTF | TGTGCCAGCAGTCTTCCGACAGTCTATGGCTACACCTTC
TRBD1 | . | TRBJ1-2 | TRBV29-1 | CSVRPFTGGGYGYTF | TGCAGCGTTAGGCCCTTTACAGGGGGAGGCTATGGCTACACCTTC
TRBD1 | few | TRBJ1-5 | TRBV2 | CASRDGDSWVNQPQHF | TGTGCCAGCAGAGATGGGGACAGCTGGGTGAATCAGCCCCAGCATTTT
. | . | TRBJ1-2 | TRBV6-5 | CATQGGKAAGYTF | TGTGCCACCCAGGGAGGGAAGGCCGCTGGCTACACCTTC
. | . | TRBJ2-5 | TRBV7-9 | CASSLGQGNETQYF | TGTGCCAGCAGCTTAGGTCAGGGGAATGAGACCCAGTACTTC
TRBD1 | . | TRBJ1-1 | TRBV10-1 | CASSKTPGQFTEAFF | TGCGCCAGCAGTAAAACTCCGGGACAGTTCACTGAAGCTTTCTTT
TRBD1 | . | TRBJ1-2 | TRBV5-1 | CASSLATGDYGYTF | TGCGCCAGCAGCTTGGCCACAGGGGATTATGGCTACACCTTC
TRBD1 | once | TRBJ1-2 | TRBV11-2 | CASSPDRGLSGYTF | TGTGCCAGCAGCCCCGACAGGGGGCTTAGTGGCTACACCTTC
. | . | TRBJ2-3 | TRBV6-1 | CASSEDDLSTDTQYF | TGTGCCAGCAGTGAAGACGACCTTAGCACAGATACGCAGTATTTT
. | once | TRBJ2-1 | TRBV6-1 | CASSEAGVFYNEQFF | TGTGCCAGCAGTGAAGCGGGAGTTTTTTACAATGAGCAGTTCTTC
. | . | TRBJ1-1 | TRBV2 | CASAVRGNRVEAFF | TGTGCCTCAGCCGTTCGGGGGAATCGGGTTGAAGCTTTCTTT
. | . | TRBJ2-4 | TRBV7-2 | CASSPQGSVAKNIQYF | TGTGCCAGCAGCCCCCAGGGGAGTGTGGCCAAAAACATTCAGTACTTC
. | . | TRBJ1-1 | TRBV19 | CASSTNYRDTNTEAFF | TGTGCCAGTAGTACTAACTACAGGGATACGAACACTGAAGCTTTCTTT
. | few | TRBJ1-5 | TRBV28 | CASSLPYRGNQPQHF | TGTGCCAGCAGTTTGCCCTATAGGGGGAATCAGCCCCAGCATTTT
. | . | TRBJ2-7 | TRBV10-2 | CASSRARLPYEQYF | TGCGCCAGCAGTAGAGCCCGGCTGCCCTACGAGCAGTACTTC
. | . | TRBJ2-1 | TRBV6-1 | CASSEVFGVGNEQFF | TGTGCCAGCAGTGAAGTCTTTGGGGTAGGGAATGAGCAGTTCTTC
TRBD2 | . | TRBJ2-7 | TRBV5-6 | CASIIAGGSYEQYF | TGTGCCAGCATCATAGCGGGGGGCTCCTACGAGCAGTACTTC
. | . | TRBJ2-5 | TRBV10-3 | CAIAAGGIQETQYF | TGTGCCATCGCGGCAGGGGGGATCCAAGAGACCCAGTACTTC
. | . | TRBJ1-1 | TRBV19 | CASSIVRDTEAFF | TGTGCCAGTAGTATCGTCAGGGACACTGAAGCTTTCTTT
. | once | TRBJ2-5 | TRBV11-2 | CASSFRQGGQETQYF | TGTGCCAGCAGCTTTCGACAGGGAGGCCAAGAGACCCAGTACTTC
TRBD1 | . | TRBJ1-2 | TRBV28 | CASRTSGTGLDYTF | TGTGCCAGCAGGACCTCCGGGACAGGGCTCGACTACACCTTC
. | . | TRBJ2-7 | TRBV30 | CAWSQGFLYEQYF | TGTGCCTGGAGCCAGGGGTTCCTCTACGAGCAGTACTTC
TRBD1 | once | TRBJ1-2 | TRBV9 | CASSVVNLGQGAGYTF | TGTGCCAGCAGCGTAGTTAATTTGGGACAGGGGGCTGGCTACACCTTC
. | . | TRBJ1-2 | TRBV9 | CASSVGAPRGPSEYGYTF | TGTGCCAGCAGCGTAGGGGCCCCCCGGGGGCCCTCGGAGTATGGCTACACCTTC
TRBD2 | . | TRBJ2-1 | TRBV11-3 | CASSSTSGRAREQFF | TGTGCCAGCAGCTCGACTAGCGGGAGGGCCCGGGAGCAGTTCTTC
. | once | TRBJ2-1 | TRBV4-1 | CASSQGRRSYNEQFF | TGCGCCAGCAGCCAAGGGAGGCGGTCCTACAATGAGCAGTTCTTC
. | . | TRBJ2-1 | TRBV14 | CASSWIQYNEQFF | TGTGCCAGCAGCTGGATTCAATACAATGAGCAGTTCTTC
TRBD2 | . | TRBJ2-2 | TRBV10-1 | CASRSGSGVGELFF | TGCGCCAGCAGAAGCGGGAGCGGGGTCGGGGAGCTGTTTTTT
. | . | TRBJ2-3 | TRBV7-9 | CASTSTTDTQYF | TGTGCCAGCACTTCCACCACAGATACGCAGTATTTT